The 8 T cell receptor beta chains given below trace back to one sample, sequenced in a study of shared clonotypes between healthy human individuals (dated by TCRdb to 2019 to 2021). Library generation was performed with the immunoSEQ multiplex PCR assay. This is the immuneACCESS table as TCRdb keeps it, with only in-frame sequences that have V and J called. A part of the clones is gone; compared with another copy, unresolved V genes explain less than half, and the rest is unexplained. This sample holds about 2.4 million clones; about 92% were observed only once. 0.13% to 0.15% of the sample lies in the top ten. Sequencing input: naive CD4+ T cells sorted from blood. Interpreted using the paper, the cell subset or site label stands for: CD45RA+ positively selected. Receptors were obtained from a man between 18 and 35 years old in good health.

The rearrangement uses TRBV29-1 and TRBJ2-7; D is tentatively TRBD1 or TRBD2 (6 bases each). The CDR3 is made up of 12 amino acids. Trimming pared 7 bases from V and 0 bases from J, leaving 10 bases between. The germline V gene encodes CDR1 SQVTM and CDR2 ANQGSEA. CDR3 amino acids: CSAGDISYEQYF. As DNA, the CDR3 is TGCAGCGCGGGGGACATCTCCTACGAGCAGTACTTC.

The chain joins TRBV18 to TRBJ1-5, with unresolved D. CDR1 is KGHSH and CDR2 is LQKENI in the germline V gene. The V end lost 4 bases, the J end lost 6 bases, and 7 bases lay between the germline ends. The CDR3 loop spans 12 amino acids. The DNA for the CDR3 is TGTGCCAGCTCACTCCGGGGTCAGCCCCAGCATTTT. As protein: CASSLRGQPQHF.

Turning to this clone: Different DNA sequences within this sample yield the same CDR3. V usage is TRBV30 and J usage is TRBJ2-3, with D unresolved. Germline values: CDR1 GTSNPN, CDR2 SVGIG (reference sequence). This CDR3 has 12 residues. V was clipped by 2 bases and J by 0 bases, with 3 bases between them. CDR3 nucleotide sequence: TGTGCCTGGAGTATTAGCACAGATACGCAGTATTTT. Amino acid sequence: CAWSISTDTQYF.

The chain has TRBV28 and TRBJ1-6, with 9 bases fitting TRBD1. V trimming: 7 bases; J trimming: 6 bases; junction bases outside the gene matches: 4. The CDR3 covers 14 residues. Germline V lookup: CDR1 MDHEN, CDR2 SYDVKM. The CDR3 spells CASNRDRVNSPLHF. DNA of the CDR3: TGTGCCAGCAACCGGGACAGGGTTAATTCACCCCTCCACTTT.

Remarks on this clone: Other DNA sequences in this sample translate to the same CDR3. The rearrangement links TRBV18 to TRBJ1-2, with D perhaps matching TRBD1 (5 bases). CDR3 length: 14 residues. Between the trimmed V and J ends, which lost 1 base and 0 bases, there was a span of 6 bases. Germline V CDR1 and CDR2: KGHSH, LQKENI. As DNA, the CDR3 is TGTGCCAGCTCACCACAAGGGGCTAACTATGGCTACACCTTC. Its protein product is CASSPQGANYGYTF. Together with reference TRBV18 and TRBJ1-2, the CDR3 gives the full variable domain: NAGVMQNPRHLVRRRGQEARLRCSPMKGHSHVYWYRQLPEEGLKFMVYLQKENIIDESGMPKERFSAEFPKEGPSILRIQQVVRGDSAAYFCASSPQGANYGYTFGSGTRLTVV.

This chain uses TRBV29-1 with TRBJ2-1; 8 bases are shared with TRBD1. After removal of 6 bases from V and 7 bases from J, the junction contained 14 bases not matched to a gene. Germline V gene sequence: CDR1 SQVTM, CDR2 ANQGSEA. This CDR3 region has 15 residues. CDR3 coding DNA: TGCAGCGTGACCTCCGGGACAGGCTTTCGGAATGAGCAGTTCTTC. Translated: CSVTSGTGFRNEQFF.

This chain connects TRBV9 to TRBJ1-2; D remains unclear. Deletions cut 0 bases from V and 2 bases from J, with 11 bases between. The CDR3 contains 15 residues. Germline V gives CDR1 SGDLS, CDR2 YYNGEE. Here the CDR3 DNA reads TGTGCCAGCAGCGTAGGACCGGAGGCCAACTATGGCTACACCTTC. Translating it yields CASSVGPEANYGYTF.

About this clone itself: The junction departs from the called germline gene at one end, perhaps through a read error. V usage is TRBV6-5 and J usage is TRBJ1-1; D not resolved. The CDR3 totals 12 residues. Germline V gives CDR1 MNHEY, CDR2 SVGAGI. The CDR3 DNA reads TGTGCCAGCAGTGACTCGTTGGGGGAAGCTTTCTTT. Amino acid sequence: CASSDSLGEAFF.